This passage covers 27 T cell receptor beta chains from one sample sequenced in a study of beta chain features in type 1 diabetes. Points from the study as a whole: Type 1 diabetes patients had TCRB CDR3s that were shorter (moderately but significantly so) in all four CD4+ subsets.

No antigen has been assigned to these receptors. The whole isolated RNA underwent reverse transcription, so sequencing captured expressed TCRB transcripts. Here immunoSEQ multiplex PCR was the method, and the copy in TCRdb shows in-frame clones only, minus some. The sample contains approximately 600,000 clones, around an eighth of which appear only once. Specimen: naive CD4+ T cells from blood. The receptors were sampled from a man younger than 45 with type 1 diabetes.

The CDR3 bases are TGTGCCAGCACGCCAACGGGACAATACTATGGCTACACCTTC. Its protein is CASTPTGQYYGYTF. This chain links TRBV7-2 with TRBJ1-2; D possibly corresponds to TRBD1 (6 bases). The CDR3 runs to 14 residues. V lost 7 bases, J lost 3 bases, and 15 bases lay in between. Germline loops: CDR1 SGHTA, CDR2 FQGNSA.

This clone was counted between two and nine times. This chain joins TRBV5-6 and TRBJ2-7; no clear D. The CDR3 length is 13 residues. The V gene's germline CDR1 is SGHDT and CDR2 YYEEEE. V was cut by 3 bases and J by 3 bases, with 10 bases left in between. CDR3 nucleotides: TGTGCCAGCAGCTCCCAAGCCCTCTACGAGCAGTACTTC. Translated: CASSSQALYEQYF.

In its sample, this clone was seen a few times. The chain combines TRBV10-3 with TRBJ2-3; no clear D. CDR1 ENHRY and CDR2 SYGVKD come from the germline V gene. Trimming shortened V by 0 bases and J by 5 bases, and 6 bases separated the two germline ends. This CDR3 spans 13 amino acids. Written as DNA, the CDR3 is TGTGCCATCAGTGAGTCGAAACAAGATACGCAGTATTTT. Its protein product is CAISESKQDTQYF.

V gene TRBV7-9 combines with J gene TRBJ1-6; D not resolved. There are 15 residues in the CDR3. Trimming cost V 4 bases and J 10 bases, with 17 bases left between them. Germline V CDR1 and CDR2: SEHNR, FQNEAQ (reference sequence). CDR3 DNA: TGTGCCAGCAGCTCCCGAGGAGGAAAGGACTCACCCCTCCACTTT. It is translated as CASSSRGGKDSPLHF.

Only a few counts were recorded for this clone. This chain joins TRBV19 and TRBJ2-4; tentatively, D is TRBD1 or TRBD2 (6 bases each). CDR1 LNHDA and CDR2 SQIVND come from the germline V gene (reference sequence). The CDR3 loop spans 14 amino acids. The V and J ends lost 4 bases and 8 bases respectively, with 15 bases between them. The CDR3 region has the DNA TGTGCCAGTAGTACGGGGGCCGGAGGAGACATTCAGTACTTC. It specifies CASSTGAGGDIQYF.

As concerns this clone: The junction departs from germline at one end; a sequencing error may be responsible. The chain carries TRBV6-1 and TRBJ2-7; possibly TRBD1 or TRBD2 for D (6 bases each). In germline, CDR1 is MNHNS, CDR2 SASEGT. This CDR3 comprises 14 residues. Here the CDR3 reads CASREGGWIGEQYF. The CDR3 DNA is TGTGCCAGCAGAGAAGGGGGGTGGATTGGAGAGCAGTACTTC.

The rearrangement links TRBV7-2 to TRBJ2-5; 10 bases line up with TRBD1. The CDR3 totals 16 residues. Trimming took 3 bases from V and 3 from J; bases not matched to a gene: 7. Germline CDR1 reads SGHTA; CDR2 reads FQGNSA. CDR3 coding DNA: TGTGCCAGCAGCTTGTACTACGGGACAGGGGAAGAGACCCAGTACTTC. Translating gives CASSLYYGTGEETQYF. The full variable domain, its missing parts supplied by reference TRBV7-2 and TRBJ2-5, is GAGVSQSPSNKVTEKGKDVELRCDPISGHTALYWYRQSLGQGLEFLIYFQGNSAPDKSGLPSDRFSAERTGGSVSTLTIQRTQQEDSAVYLCASSLYYGTGEETQYFGPGTRLLVL.

The V gene is TRBV7-7, the J gene TRBJ2-1; D not resolved. The germline gives CDR1 SSHAT, CDR2 FNYEAQ (reference sequence). Deletions cut 2 bases from V and 5 bases from J, with 10 bases between. The CDR3 has 14 residues. CDR3: CASSLIGQNNEQFF. Here the CDR3 DNA reads TGTGCCAGCAGCTTAATCGGGCAGAACAATGAGCAGTTCTTC.

This chain connects TRBV30 to TRBJ2-5, with D perhaps matching TRBD1 or TRBD2 (5 bases each). The CDR3 contains 14 residues. Germline loops: CDR1 GTSNPN, CDR2 SVGIG (reference sequence). V was clipped by 3 bases and J by 3 bases, with 14 bases between them. For the CDR3, the DNA is TGTGCCTGGAGCCCGGGACCGATCAAAGAGACCCAGTACTTC. Protein: CAWSPGPIKETQYF.

This chain links TRBV6-6 with TRBJ1-6; 7 nucleotides line up with TRBD1. J gave up 7 bases and V 5 bases, and 5 bases lay outside the gene matches. This CDR3 comprises 14 residues. Germline assignment: CDR1 MNHNY and CDR2 SVGAGI (reference sequence). CDR3 in amino acids: CASSTGTENSPLHF. CDR3 in DNA: TGTGCCAGCAGTACCGGGACAGAGAATTCACCCCTCCACTTT.

The chain recombines TRBV30 with TRBJ1-5; unclear D gene. Trimming took off 6 bases at V and 2 bases at J, with 17 bases between the two ends. CDR1 is GTSNPN and CDR2 is SVGIG in the germline V gene (reference sequence). The CDR3 has 15 amino acids. In DNA form, the CDR3 reads TGTGCCTGTACTGTAGGGCTGTTCGGCAATCAGCCCCAGCATTTT. Translated: CACTVGLFGNQPQHF.

The J gene is TRBJ2-1, the V gene TRBV27; no firm D call. CDR3 size: 13 residues. V gave up 8 bases and J gave up 0 bases, with 8 bases separating them. Germline V lookup: CDR1 MNHEY, CDR2 SMNVEV (reference sequence). The CDR3 coding sequence is TGTGCCAGCGGACGGAGCTCCTACAATGAGCAGTTCTTC. Protein: CASGRSSYNEQFF.

V and J are TRBV30 and TRBJ2-7; possibly TRBD1 for D (6 bases). This CDR3 comprises 13 residues. From germline, CDR1 is GTSNPN and CDR2 SVGIG (reference sequence). The V end lost 2 bases, the J end lost 7 bases, and 15 bases lay between the germline ends. The CDR3 region is CAWSQAGAWEQYF. The CDR3 DNA reads as TGTGCCTGGAGTCAGGCAGGGGCGTGGGAGCAGTACTTC. Full variable domain (missing parts from reference TRBV30 and TRBJ2-7): SQTIHQWPATLVQPVGSPLSLECTVEGTSNPNLYWYRQAAGRGLQLLFYSVGIGQISSEVPQNLSASRPQDRQFILSSKKLLLSDSGFYLCAWSQAGAWEQYFGPGTRLTVT.

V gene TRBV9 combines with J gene TRBJ2-2; 7 bases align to TRBD2. J lost 4 bases, V lost 2 bases, and 8 bases had no gene match. The CDR3 sequence is 16 residues long. Per the germline V gene, CDR1 is SGDLS and CDR2 is YYNGEE. CDR3 protein: CASSVSGLVSTGELFF. CDR3 DNA: TGTGCCAGCAGCGTTTCCGGACTAGTATCCACCGGGGAGCTGTTTTTT.

The chain couples TRBV28 to TRBJ1-5, with D possibly being TRBD1 (6 bases). CDR3 size: 17 residues. Per the germline V gene, CDR1 is MDHEN and CDR2 is SYDVKM. Trimming took off 5 bases at V and 0 bases at J, with 17 bases between the two ends. The CDR3 region has the DNA TGTGCCAGCAGTGTCCCCCGGGGGCCGTATAGCAATCAGCCCCAGCATTTT. Protein: CASSVPRGPYSNQPQHF.

This clone has a handful of counts. The chain carries TRBV5-1 and TRBJ2-3; 7 nucleotides line up with TRBD1. Germline CDR1 SGHRS, CDR2 YFSETQ. The trim removed 3 bases at V and 2 bases at J, leaving 15 bases unmatched. The CDR3 spans 18 residues. DNA for the CDR3: TGCGCCAGCAGCTCGGCTAGAACCGGGACAGCCCACACAGATACGCAGTATTTT. Protein sequence: CASSSARTGTAHTDTQYF.

This chain links TRBV7-9 with TRBJ2-1; D is tentatively TRBD1 or TRBD2 (5 bases each). The V gene's germline CDR1 is SEHNR and CDR2 FQNEAQ (reference sequence). There are 13 residues in the CDR3. Trimming took 5 bases from V and 14 from J, leaving 19 bases between them. CDR3: CASSPNEGSSKFF. CDR3 coding DNA: TGTGCCAGCAGCCCTAACGAGGGGTCTAGCAAGTTCTTC. Using reference TRBV7-9 and TRBJ2-1 for the parts outside the CDR3, the full variable domain is DTGVSQNPRHKITKRGQNVTFRCDPISEHNRLYWYRQTLGQGPEFLTYFQNEAQLEKSRLLSDRFSAERPKGSFSTLEIQRTEQGDSAMYLCASSPNEGSSKFFGPGTRLTVL.

This clone was counted between two and nine times. The J gene is TRBJ2-6, the V gene TRBV11-3; D remains ambiguous. The CDR3 has 15 amino acids. Looked up from germline, CDR1 is SGHNT and CDR2 is YENEEA. V was shortened by 0 bases and J by 0 bases, with 3 bases between the two germline ends. This chain's CDR3 is CASSLEASGANVLTF. The DNA for the CDR3 is TGTGCCAGCAGCTTAGAGGCCTCTGGGGCCAACGTCCTGACTTTC.

J is TRBJ2-5 and V is TRBV27; TRBD1 aligns across 8 bases. Germline values: CDR1 MNHEY, CDR2 SMNVEV (reference sequence). The trim removed 10 bases at V and 4 bases at J, leaving 8 bases unmatched. The CDR3 covers 13 residues. This CDR3 is CAIGQGRGETQYF. The CDR3 nucleotides are TGTGCCATCGGACAGGGTAGAGGAGAGACCCAGTACTTC.

The V call is TRBV5-1, the J call TRBJ2-2; 9 bases line up with TRBD2. The ends lost 0 bases at V and 1 base at J; junction bases unmatched: 1. Germline V gene data show CDR1 as SGHRS and CDR2 as YFSETQ. The CDR3 covers 16 residues. Here the CDR3 reads CASSLGLAVNTGELFF. For the CDR3, the DNA is TGCGCCAGCAGCTTGGGACTAGCGGTGAACACCGGGGAGCTGTTTTTT.

V and J are TRBV19 and TRBJ1-5; TRBD1 is a possible D gene (5 bases). The germline CDR1 and CDR2 sequences are LNHDA and SQIVND (reference sequence). The CDR3 has 18 amino acids. The V gene lost 3 bases and the J gene lost 3 bases, with 21 bases spanning the gap. The CDR3 coding sequence is TGTGCCAGTAGTATCCCGTCTGGTGACAGTGAGAACAATCAGCCCCAGCATTTT. It yields the protein CASSIPSGDSENNQPQHF. The full variable domain, with the rest looked up from reference TRBV19 and TRBJ1-5, is DGGITQSPKYLFRKEGQNVTLSCEQNLNHDAMYWYRQDPGQGLRLIYYSQIVNDFQKGDIAEGYSVSREKKESFPLTVTSAQKNPTAFYLCASSIPSGDSENNQPQHFGDGTRLSIL.

The J gene is TRBJ1-5, the V gene TRBV30; tentative D call: TRBD1 (6 bases). The CDR3 extends over 14 amino acids. V was clipped by 4 bases and J by 2 bases, with 12 bases between them. Germline values: CDR1 GTSNPN, CDR2 SVGIG (reference sequence). Written as DNA, the CDR3 is TGTGCCTGGAAAGGGGGAAGTGGCAATCAGCCCCAGCATTTT. Protein: CAWKGGSGNQPQHF.

This chain connects TRBV29-1 to TRBJ1-2, with D possibly matching TRBD1 (5 bases). The CDR3 consists of 12 residues. From germline, CDR1 is SQVTM and CDR2 ANQGSEA. The V gene lost 7 bases and the J gene lost 6 bases, with 15 bases spanning the gap. The CDR3, as DNA: TGCAGCGGGACGAACCAGGGAGATGGCTACACCTTC. It specifies CSGTNQGDGYTF.

The rearrangement uses TRBV13 and TRBJ1-3, with a possible D match to TRBD1 (5 bases). The CDR3 runs to 14 residues. The germline V gene encodes CDR1 PRHDT and CDR2 FYEKMQ (reference sequence). V gave up 5 bases and J gave up 3 bases, with 11 bases separating them. Written as DNA, the CDR3 is TGTGCCAGCAGCACCCGGGACGGTGGAAACACCATATATTTT. Its protein product is CASSTRDGGNTIYF.

The chain employs TRBV18 and TRBJ1-2, with 7 bases fitting TRBD1. V shed 1 base, J shed 4 bases, and the junction held 6 bases outside the gene matches. The CDR3 is 15 amino acids. CDR1 is KGHSH, CDR2 LQKENI, per germline. Written as DNA, the CDR3 is TGTGCCAGCTCACCACTGGACGACAGGGCCTATGGCTACACCTTC. Translating gives CASSPLDDRAYGYTF.

This clone came up a few times. The gene calls are TRBV13 and TRBJ1-2, with a weak D call TRBD1 (5 bases). This CDR3 contains 15 residues. The V end lost 4 bases, the J end lost 7 bases, and 19 bases lay between the germline ends. Germline V gives CDR1 PRHDT, CDR2 FYEKMQ (reference sequence). The DNA for the CDR3 is TGTGCCAGCAGCTCACGACCGGGACCCCGGCGTGGCTACACCTTC. This translates into CASSSRPGPRRGYTF.

This clone has only a few counts. The chain carries TRBV7-2 and TRBJ1-1; D not resolved. Germline loops: CDR1 SGHTA, CDR2 FQGNSA. V lost 4 bases to trimming and J lost 2 bases, with 5 bases between them. The CDR3 extends over 12 amino acids. The CDR3 DNA follows: TGTGCCAGCAGCTCAGCAAACACTGAAGCTTTCTTT. This gives the protein CASSSANTEAFF.